A selection of T cell receptor beta chains follows, all from one sample in a study of blood T cell repertoires in COVID-19. The repertoire was sequenced with immunoSEQ multiplex PCR; TCRdb's copy has only in-frame clones and lacks some. This table holds approximately 11,000 clones, roughly four fifths found once. The sample comprised peripheral blood. Receptor source: a woman between 55 and 75 years old with acute or convalescent COVID-19. Each CDR3 is given with its conserved first and last residue. A D gene is named only where the DNA matches it firmly. Not every row has a clone size; where given, it reads once, few, many or a size class.

cdr3_length j_call v_call clone_size d_call cdr3_aa cdr3_nt
14 TRBJ1-1 TRBV19 once TRBD1 CASSIGDRVSEAFF TGTGCCAGTAGTATTGGGGACAGGGTATCCGAAGCTTTCTTT
16 TRBJ1-1 TRBV6-6 few TRBD1 CASRTGTGARDTEAFF TGTGCCAGCAGGACCGGGACAGGGGCTCGGGACACTGAAGCTTTCTTT
15 TRBJ1-2 TRBV12-5 few TRBD1 CASGLGSGQGEGYTF TGTGCTAGTGGCCTAGGATCTGGACAGGGTGAGGGCTACACCTTC
14 TRBJ2-4 TRBV2 - TRBD2 CASSPGGAKNIQYF TGTGCCAGCAGTCCGGGGGGGGCCAAAAACATTCAGTACTTC
14 TRBJ1-5 TRBV2 - - CASWPGDSNQPQHF TGTGCCAGCTGGCCAGGGGATAGCAATCAGCCCCAGCATTTT
14 TRBJ1-1 TRBV2 - - CASQEARGYTEAFF TGTGCCAGCCAAGAGGCAAGGGGTTACACTGAAGCTTTCTTT
16 TRBJ2-6 TRBV9 - TRBD1 CASSVGQGAGANVLTF TGTGCCAGCAGCGTAGGCCAGGGGGCAGGGGCCAACGTCCTGACTTTC
15 TRBJ1-1 TRBV19 - TRBD1 CASSIVTGEKSEAFF TGTGCCAGTAGTATTGTGACAGGGGAAAAAAGTGAAGCTTTCTTT
16 TRBJ1-4 TRBV28 - TRBD1 CASSSYRGRGIEKLFF TGTGCCAGCAGTTCCTACAGGGGGCGAGGCATAGAAAAACTGTTTTTT
15 TRBJ1-3 TRBV6-5 - - CASSPNRVSGNTIYF TGTGCCAGCAGTCCGAACAGGGTCTCTGGAAACACCATATATTTT
16 TRBJ2-2 TRBV2 - TRBD2 CASSRTSGSNTGELFF TGTGCCAGCAGTCGGACTAGCGGTTCGAACACCGGGGAGCTGTTTTTT
18 TRBJ2-7 TRBV5-1 - - CASSPGLAGKRLPYEQYF TGCGCCAGCAGCCCAGGCCTCGCAGGGAAAAGGCTGCCCTACGAGCAGTACTTC
12 TRBJ1-2 TRBV19 - TRBD1 CASSLGQGDYTF TGTGCCAGTAGTCTAGGACAGGGCGACTACACCTTC
12 TRBJ1-5 TRBV28 - - CASSSSIGTQHF TGTGCCAGCAGTTCCTCCATCGGGACCCAGCATTTT
13 TRBJ2-3 TRBV27 - - CASSYGPTDTQYF TGTGCCAGCAGTTATGGCCCCACAGATACGCAGTATTTT
16 TRBJ1-5 TRBV4-2 - TRBD1 CASSDFTGVGNQPQHF TGTGCCAGCAGCGACTTCACAGGGGTGGGCAATCAGCCCCAGCATTTT
13 TRBJ1-1 TRBV12-5 - - CASGLGQNTEAFF TGTGCTAGTGGTTTGGGACAGAACACTGAAGCTTTCTTT
15 TRBJ1-3 TRBV5-6 - TRBD1 CASSGGTGTGNTIYF TGTGCCAGCAGCGGGGGGACAGGGACTGGAAACACCATATATTTT
11 TRBJ1-1 TRBV6-6 - - CASAMYTEAFF TGTGCCAGCGCGATGTACACTGAAGCTTTCTTT
16 TRBJ1-2 TRBV7-9 - - CASSLARGQNNYGYTF TGTGCCAGCAGCTTAGCGCGCGGACAGAATAACTATGGCTACACCTTC
14 TRBJ1-5 TRBV7-9 few - CASSSSKGNQPQHF TGTGCCAGCAGCTCTTCGAAGGGGAATCAGCCCCAGCATTTT
15 TRBJ1-6 TRBV2 - - CASSEARPYNSPLHF TGTGCCAGCAGTGAAGCGCGCCCGTATAATTCACCCCTCCACTTT
16 TRBJ2-5 TRBV27 - TRBD2 CASSAGLAGLQETQYF TGTGCCAGCAGTGCGGGACTAGCGGGGCTCCAAGAGACCCAGTACTTC
15 TRBJ1-2 TRBV19 - - CASSKGFSRIDDYTF TGTGCCAGTAGTAAGGGGTTCAGCCGGATCGATGACTACACCTTC
15 TRBJ1-2 TRBV7-3 - TRBD1 CASSLGTGETYGYTF TGTGCCAGCAGCCTGGGGACAGGGGAAACCTATGGCTACACCTTC
17 TRBJ1-6 TRBV19 few TRBD1 CASSPTPPGTGNSPLHF TGTGCCAGTAGCCCCACCCCCCCCGGGACAGGGAATTCACCCCTCCACTTT
15 TRBJ2-2 TRBV5-1 - TRBD1 CASRYRDRNTGELFF TGCGCCAGCAGGTACCGGGACAGGAACACCGGGGAGCTGTTTTTT
14 TRBJ2-1 TRBV3-1/TRBV3-2 - - CASSQRTVYNEQFF TGTGCCAGCAGCCAAAGGACAGTCTACAATGAGCAGTTCTTC
13 TRBJ1-5 TRBV30 few TRBD1 CAWGTGLNQPQHF TGTGCCTGGGGGACAGGGCTCAATCAGCCCCAGCATTTT
14 TRBJ1-1 TRBV10-3 - - CAISESRGDTEAFF TGTGCCATCAGTGAGTCCAGGGGTGACACTGAAGCTTTCTTT
12 TRBJ2-3 TRBV18 - - CASSPYTDTQYF TGTGCCAGCTCACCCTACACAGATACGCAGTATTTT
15 TRBJ1-4 TRBV19 - TRBD1 CASSKGQGSGEKLFF TGTGCCAGTAGTAAGGGACAGGGGAGCGGTGAAAAACTGTTTTTT
14 TRBJ1-1 TRBV18 - TRBD1 CASSPGTGNTEAFF TGTGCCAGCTCACCCGGGACAGGGAACACTGAAGCTTTCTTT
13 TRBJ1-2 TRBV4-2 - - CASSQGRGTGYTF TGTGCCAGCAGCCAAGGCAGGGGCACCGGCTACACCTTC
17 TRBJ1-3 TRBV7-8 - - CASTDFWVDSPGNTIYF TGTGCCAGCACCGATTTTTGGGTTGACAGCCCTGGAAACACCATATATTTT
19 TRBJ1-1 TRBV12-1 - - CASSFVKGPDRGKWTEAFF TGTGCCAGCAGCTTTGTCAAGGGTCCAGACAGGGGGAAGTGGACTGAAGCTTTCTTT
15 TRBJ1-1 TRBV28 - TRBD1 CASSLLVPRGTEAFF TGTGCCAGCAGTTTGTTGGTCCCCAGGGGGACTGAAGCTTTCTTT
14 TRBJ2-1 TRBV19 - - CASSIVDMTMGQFF TGTGCCAGTAGTATAGTTGATATGACAATGGGGCAGTTCTTC
12 TRBJ2-5 TRBV10-3 - TRBD2 CATASGQETQYF TGTGCCACCGCTAGCGGACAAGAGACCCAGTACTTC
16 TRBJ1-2 TRBV5-1 - - CASSLKVAPSLYGYTF TGCGCCAGCAGCCTAAAAGTCGCCCCTTCCCTCTATGGCTACACCTTC
17 TRBJ1-2 TRBV5-6 - TRBD1 CASSLVGTGFVRDGYTF TGTGCCAGCAGCTTGGTCGGGACAGGGTTTGTTCGTGATGGCTACACCTTC
15 TRBJ2-2 TRBV2 - TRBD1 CASIPGQGITGELFF TGTGCCAGCATCCCGGGACAGGGTATAACCGGGGAGCTGTTTTTT
15 TRBJ1-5 TRBV6-1 - - CASSEENGEDQPQHF TGTGCCAGCAGTGAAGAGAACGGGGAGGATCAGCCCCAGCATTTT
13 TRBJ1-1 TRBV6-5 - - CASSFGGSTEAFF TGTGCCAGCAGCTTCGGGGGATCCACTGAAGCTTTCTTT
16 TRBJ1-4 TRBV9 - - CASSVGRGATNEKLFF TGTGCCAGCAGCGTCGGGAGGGGCGCAACTAATGAAAAACTGTTTTTT
18 TRBJ1-4 TRBV23-1 - - CASSQGGHRNTSNEKLFF TGCGCCAGCAGTCAAGGGGGACACAGGAACACTTCTAATGAAAAACTGTTTTTT
11 TRBJ2-1 TRBV20-1 - TRBD2 CSARLGTRLFF TGCAGTGCTAGATTGGGGACTAGATTATTCTTC
16 TRBJ1-2 TRBV7-9 - - CASSSRQFLGNYGYTF TGTGCCAGCAGCTCAAGACAGTTCCTAGGGAACTATGGCTACACCTTC
13 TRBJ1-1 TRBV5-6 - TRBD1 CASSLGQGFGSFF TGTGCCAGCAGCTTGGGACAGGGATTCGGGTCTTTCTTT
15 TRBJ2-1 TRBV11-2 - - CASSHDIGFYNEQFF TGTGCCAGCAGCCACGACATTGGGTTCTACAATGAGCAGTTCTTC
12 TRBJ2-5 TRBV29-1 - TRBD1 CSVGDREETQYF TGCAGCGTGGGTGACAGGGAAGAGACCCAGTACTTC
17 TRBJ1-1 TRBV4-2 - TRBD1 CASSQVKDRGQGTEAFF TGTGCCAGCAGCCAAGTGAAGGACAGGGGGCAAGGGACTGAAGCTTTCTTT
17 TRBJ2-5 TRBV11-3 once TRBD2 CASSPRWGRGGAETQYF TGTGCCAGCAGCCCCCGCTGGGGGCGGGGGGGCGCTGAGACCCAGTACTTC
16 TRBJ1-6 TRBV6-1 - - CASSERRGGLGSPLHF TGTGCCAGCAGTGAGCGGAGGGGGGGTCTTGGTTCACCCCTCCACTTT
15 TRBJ2-2 TRBV7-9 few - CASSLASGNTGELFF TGTGCCAGCAGCTTAGCCAGCGGGAACACCGGGGAGCTGTTTTTT
14 TRBJ1-5 TRBV6-5 once TRBD1 CASKGTGSHQPQHF TGTGCCAGCAAAGGGACAGGGAGTCATCAGCCCCAGCATTTT
16 TRBJ2-7 TRBV7-9 - - CASSTSREGRTYEQYF TGTGCCAGCAGCACTAGCCGAGAAGGCAGAACCTACGAGCAGTACTTC